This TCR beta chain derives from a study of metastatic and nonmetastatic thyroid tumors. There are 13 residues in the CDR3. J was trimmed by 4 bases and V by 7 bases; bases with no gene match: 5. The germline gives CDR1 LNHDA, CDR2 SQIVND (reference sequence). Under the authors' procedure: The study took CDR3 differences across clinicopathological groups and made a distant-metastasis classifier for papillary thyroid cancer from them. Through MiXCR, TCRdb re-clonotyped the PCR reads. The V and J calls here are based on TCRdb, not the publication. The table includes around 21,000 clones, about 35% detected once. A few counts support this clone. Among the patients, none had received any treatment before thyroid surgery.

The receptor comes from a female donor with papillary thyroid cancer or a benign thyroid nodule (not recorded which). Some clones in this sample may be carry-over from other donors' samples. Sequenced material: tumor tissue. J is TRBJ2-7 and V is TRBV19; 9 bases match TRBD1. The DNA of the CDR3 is TGTGCCAGTACCACCGGGACAGGGTACGAGCAGTACTTC. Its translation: CASTTGTGYEQYF.